This T cell receptor (beta chain) was sequenced for a study of cytomegalovirus exposure and HLA in healthy donors. It was with 60 Vbeta and 13 Jbeta primers that the PCR ran. Original processing notes: A later analysis counted about 80 million unique TCR beta chains, some 10 million shared. TCRdb's table, derived via immunoSEQ multiplex PCR, lists solely in-frame clones and lacks some. That table supplies the V and J calls and clone size; D and trimming were determined from the DNA. The sample consists of about 210,000 clones, over 80% of them appearing once. Of note for this clone: Its specificity is unknown.

Whole-study results and caveats: Reports described diagnosis of cytomegalovirus status by the classifier as highly specific and sensitive. TCR beta sequences reportedly predicted the HLA-A and HLA-B alleles of most subjects accurately.

Germline V gene data show CDR1 as GTSNPN and CDR2 as SVGIG (reference sequence). V lost 1 base and J lost 9; bases outside the gene matches: 3. The CDR3 has 13 residues. Specimen: PBMCs. This receptor was taken from a woman aged 45 to 65 in good health and CMV-seropositive. V and J are TRBV30 and TRBJ1-6, with 7 positions matching TRBD1. DNA for the CDR3: TGTGCCTGGAGTGCCCAGGGGGTTTCACCCCTCCACTTT. It encodes CAWSAQGVSPLHF.